These 18 T cell receptor beta chains share one sample of origin, sequenced in a study of vaccination effects on CD4 cells after COVID-19 (dated by TCRdb to between 2021 and 2024). After about 9 days of culture, CD4+ T cells were isolated with the EasySep CD4+ T cell isolation kit. Participants received two doses of either the BNT162b2 or the mRNA-1273 mRNA SARS-CoV-2 vaccine. Their specific antigens are unknown. The method behind the library was the immunoSEQ multiplex PCR assay. TCRdb took over this immuneACCESS table, retaining in-frame rearrangements with V and J assigned. Such tables are incomplete; in checked studies, under half of the missing clones stem from an unresolved V gene, and the remainder is unexplained. The sample has 57,000 or so clones on record, about four fifths of them singletons. 4.3% of the sample is held by the ten biggest clonotypes. The source was CD4+ T cells from PBMCs cultured without peptide, collected after COVID-19 vaccination. These receptors came from a human donor who received a COVID-19 vaccine.

V usage is TRBV25-1 and J usage is TRBJ1-6; no firm D call. V lost 10 bases to trimming and J lost 0 bases, with 13 bases between them. Germline assignment: CDR1 MGHDK and CDR2 SYGVNS. The CDR3 runs to 15 residues. CDR3 sequence reads: CATQGKSSYNSPLHF. The CDR3 DNA follows: TGTGCCACCCAAGGAAAGAGCTCCTATAATTCACCCCTCCACTTT.

This clone was picked up a small number of times. The rearrangement uses TRBV19 and TRBJ1-3; D remains unclear. The V end was cut by 3 bases, the J end by 2 bases, with 11 bases between. The V gene's germline CDR1 is LNHDA and CDR2 SQIVND (reference sequence). The length of the CDR3 is 15 residues. CDR3 residues: CASSIGQAAGNTIYF. For the CDR3, the DNA is TGTGCCAGTAGTATCGGGCAGGCAGCTGGAAACACCATATATTTT.

This clone was seen only once. This chain joins TRBV11-3 and TRBJ1-6; no definite D call. This CDR3 contains 14 residues. The germline gives CDR1 SGHNT, CDR2 YENEEA. V was shortened by 3 bases and J by 9 bases, with 12 bases between the two germline ends. The CDR3 region is CASSLEGSGSPLHF. The CDR3 DNA reads as TGTGCCAGCAGCTTGGAGGGATCTGGTTCACCCCTCCACTTT.

The V and J genes are TRBV5-6 and TRBJ2-5; D is uncertain. The germline CDR1 and CDR2 sequences are SGHDT and YYEEEE. CDR3 length: 14 residues. The V end was cut by 6 bases, the J end by 5 bases, with 17 bases between. In DNA form, the CDR3 reads TGTGCCAGCACTACTCGGCCCCAATGGGAGACCCAGTACTTC. Amino acid sequence: CASTTRPQWETQYF. Full variable domain (missing parts from reference TRBV5-6 and TRBJ2-5): DAGVTQSPTHLIKTRGQQVTLRCSPKSGHDTVSWYQQALGQGPQFIFQYYEEEERQRGNFPDRFSGHQFPNYSSELNVNALLLGDSALYLCASTTRPQWETQYFGPGTRLLVL.

For the CDR3, the DNA is TGTGCCAGCTCGTCACAGTACCGGGAGGGAGAGACCCAGTACTTC. Translated, it gives CASSSQYREGETQYF. The rearrangement joins TRBV18 to TRBJ2-5, with 8 bases lining up with TRBD2. The V gene end was trimmed by 6 bases and the J gene end by 4 bases; junction bases not matched to a gene: 10. Per germline, CDR1 KGHSH and CDR2 LQKENI. The CDR3 runs to 15 residues.

The gene calls are TRBV2 and TRBJ2-5; D remains unclear. The CDR3 has 14 residues. Germline CDR1 SNHLY, CDR2 FYNNEI. Trimming cost V 8 bases and J 3 bases, with 16 bases left between them. For the CDR3, the DNA is TGTGCCAGCGGCCGACGGTGGGGAAAAGAGACCCAGTACTTC. Protein product: CASGRRWGKETQYF.

This chain links TRBV12-3 or TRBV12-4 with TRBJ1-4, with 8 bases fitting TRBD1. This CDR3 has 13 amino acids. Losses at the gene ends were 6 bases for V and 5 bases for J; bases not matched to a gene: 2. The CDR3 region is CASSRDRNEKLFF. CDR3 coding DNA: TGTGCCAGCAGCCGGGACAGGAATGAAAAACTGTTTTTT.

This chain uses TRBV6-6 with TRBJ2-7, with D tentatively TRBD1 or TRBD2 (5 bases each). The CDR3 spans 14 residues. Trimming stripped 5 bases from V and 3 bases from J, with 14 bases between. Germline V gives CDR1 MNHNY, CDR2 SVGAGI (reference sequence). The CDR3 sequence: CASSTQGGGYEQYF. CDR3 coding DNA: TGTGCCAGCAGTACGCAGGGTGGAGGCTACGAGCAGTACTTC.

The V and J genes are TRBV4-1 and TRBJ1-1; the match to TRBD1 covers 8 bases. The CDR3 contains 17 residues. Trimming cost V 1 base and J 9 bases; bases outside gene matches: 16. Germline lookup yields CDR1 MGHRA and CDR2 YSYEKL. The CDR3 reads CASSQGTGRLSGHKAFF. The CDR3 DNA follows: TGCGCCAGCAGCCAAGGGACAGGGAGACTGTCGGGTCATAAAGCTTTCTTT.

The rearrangement uses TRBV10-3 and TRBJ1-6, with a tentative D call TRBD1 (6 bases). This CDR3 contains 21 residues. Trimming took off 6 bases at V and 4 bases at J, with 31 bases between the two ends. In germline, CDR1 is ENHRY, CDR2 SYGVKD. In DNA, the CDR3 is TGTGCCATCAGCAAGGGAGTGGAGGGGGGCTCCAATCTTACTTATAATTCACCCCTCCACTTT. Translated: CAISKGVEGGSNLTYNSPLHF.

The chain recombines TRBV5-1 with TRBJ2-1; TRBD2 might be the D (5 bases). Germline-derived CDR1 and CDR2 are SGHRS and YFSETQ. V was clipped by 1 base and J by 5 bases, with 13 bases between them. The CDR3 contains 15 residues. As DNA, the CDR3 is TGCGCCAGCAGCTTGAGTCTGCGGGCGAACAATGAGCAGTTCTTC. Protein product: CASSLSLRANNEQFF.

This chain connects TRBV30 to TRBJ2-1; no definite D call. Trimming stripped 1 base from V and 7 bases from J, with 11 bases between. Germline CDR1 reads GTSNPN; CDR2 reads SVGIG (reference sequence). The length of the CDR3 is 13 residues. CDR3 protein: CAWSAPEGNEQFF. In DNA, the CDR3 is TGTGCCTGGAGTGCTCCGGAAGGTAATGAGCAGTTCTTC.

This clone has just a few counts. This chain connects TRBV30 to TRBJ1-5, with D maybe TRBD1 (5 bases). Trimming left V 5 bases short and J 7 bases short, with 12 bases between. Per germline, CDR1 GTSNPN and CDR2 SVGIG (reference sequence). The CDR3 length is 12 residues. CDR3 amino acids: CAWGGGAQPQHF. Written as DNA, the CDR3 is TGTGCCTGGGGGGGAGGGGCACAGCCCCAGCATTTT.

CDR3 protein: CASSETGRGTEAFF. CDR3 sequence (DNA): TGTGCCAGCAGTGAAACGGGCAGGGGGACTGAAGCTTTCTTT. The chain has TRBV25-1 and TRBJ1-1; 7 bases line up with TRBD1. V gave up 2 bases and J gave up 5 bases; unmatched junction bases: 5. Germline V lookup: CDR1 MGHDK, CDR2 SYGVNS. This CDR3 is built from 14 residues. The variable domain in full, with the rest retrieved from reference TRBV25-1 and TRBJ1-1, is EADIYQTPRYLVIGTGKKITLECSQTMGHDKMYWYQQDPGMELHLIHYSYGVNSTEKGDLSSESTVSRIRTEHFPLTLESARPSHTSQYLCASSETGRGTEAFFGQGTRLTVV.

The chain is built from TRBV7-4 and TRBJ1-2, with D hard to call. This CDR3 is 11 amino acids long. The germline gives CDR1 SGHVT, CDR2 SQSDAQ. V was shortened by 5 bases and J by 8 bases, with 9 bases between the two germline ends. CDR3 sequence reads: CASSGRLGYTF. CDR3 in DNA: TGTGCCAGCAGCGGAAGGCTCGGCTACACCTTC.

The chain combines TRBV10-3 with TRBJ1-1, with a weak D call TRBD1 (5 bases). Germline V gene sequence: CDR1 ENHRY, CDR2 SYGVKD. Trimming took off 0 bases at V and 3 bases at J, with 11 bases between the two ends. The CDR3 is 15 residues long. The CDR3 here is CAISESAGMYTEAFF. The CDR3, as DNA: TGTGCCATCAGTGAGTCGGCAGGGATGTACACTGAAGCTTTCTTT.

This chain links TRBV29-1 with TRBJ2-7, with D perhaps TRBD2 (6 bases). The CDR3 runs 12 residues. The germline V gene encodes CDR1 SQVTM and CDR2 ANQGSEA. Trimming removed 5 bases at V and 6 bases at J, with 14 bases between. CDR3 DNA: TGCAGCGTTATGAGCAGGAGGGGCGAGCAGTACTTC. It specifies CSVMSRRGEQYF.

The genes are TRBV28 and TRBJ1-1; D remains unclear. Per germline, CDR1 MDHEN and CDR2 SYDVKM. V was trimmed by 6 bases and J by 4 bases, leaving 9 bases between them. The length of the CDR3 is 12 residues. CDR3: CASRRRSTEAFF. CDR3 bases: TGTGCCAGCAGGAGGAGAAGCACTGAAGCTTTCTTT.